The clone carrying this TCR beta chain was counted at least ten times. The data derive from a study of T cells in Graves' hyperthyroidism and ophthalmopathy. Across the whole study: Peripheral blood was secured at the point of initial diagnosis, before any treatment.

Each diagnosis drew on symptoms, thyroxine, TRAb, thyroid ultrasound and orbital computed tomography findings. PBMCs were obtained from roughly 10 ml fresh peripheral blood. TCR beta CDR3 region amplification was performed from RNA transcripts. First-round RT-PCR targeting the TCR CDR3 was performed with the HTBI primer set. TCRdb processed the multiplex PCR reads anew with MiXCR; each CDR3 protein has one entry. The repertoire holds roughly 420,000 distinct CDR3 sequences, with about 15% as singletons. This CDR3 is built from 15 residues. After removal of 4 bases from V and 2 bases from J, the junction contained 5 bases not matched to a gene. Germline V gene sequence: CDR1 SGHTA, CDR2 FQGTGA.

The receptor's source is a young woman with Graves' hyperthyroidism. V usage is TRBV7-3 and J usage is TRBJ2-3, with 8 bases that match TRBD1. The sample consisted of blood. CDR3 bases: TGTGCCAGCAGCTATGGACAGGGTTACACAGATACGCAGTATTTT. Protein product: CASSYGQGYTDTQYF.